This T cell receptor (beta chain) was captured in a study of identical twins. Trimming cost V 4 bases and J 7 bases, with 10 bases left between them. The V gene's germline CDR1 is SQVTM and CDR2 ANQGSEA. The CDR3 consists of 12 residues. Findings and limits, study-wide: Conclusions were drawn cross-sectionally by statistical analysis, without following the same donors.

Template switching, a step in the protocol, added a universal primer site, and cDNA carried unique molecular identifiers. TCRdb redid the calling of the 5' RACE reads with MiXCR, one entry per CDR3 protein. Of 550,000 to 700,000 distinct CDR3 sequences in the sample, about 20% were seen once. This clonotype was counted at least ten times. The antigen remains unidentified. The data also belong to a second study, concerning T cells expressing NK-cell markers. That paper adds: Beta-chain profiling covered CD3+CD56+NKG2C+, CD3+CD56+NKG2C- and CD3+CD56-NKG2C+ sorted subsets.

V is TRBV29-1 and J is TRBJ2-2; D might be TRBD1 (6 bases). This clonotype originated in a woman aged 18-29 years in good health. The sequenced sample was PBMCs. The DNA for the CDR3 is TGCAGCGTTGCACCACAGGGCGGGGAGCTGTTTTTT. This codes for CSVAPQGGELFF.